This T cell receptor beta chain comes out of a study of T cell responses to AZD1222 COVID-19 vaccine. To note about this clone: The antigen is not known.

Study results and limitations: Repertoire sampling happened only post peak T cell response. It was only five to seven AZD1222 recipients who were seropositive at baseline. Increased Spike-specific TCR breadth and depth were observed after two AZD1222 doses.

Germline CDR1 reads SNHLY; CDR2 reads FYNNEI. The CDR3 has 14 amino acids. V was clipped by 8 bases and J by 0 bases, with 10 bases between them. This table comes from immunoSEQ multiplex PCR, and its TCRdb copy is limited to in-frame clones, with some not included. This sample has approximately 50,000 clones, with about 88% found just once. The TCR was taken from an adult who received the AZD1222 COVID-19 vaccine. The starting material was peripheral blood, obtained 28 days after the second AZD1222 dose. The chain employs TRBV2 and TRBJ1-4; the D is unclear. In DNA form, the CDR3 reads TGTGCCAGCGGCTCGGGAGCAACTAATGAAAAACTGTTTTTT. Translated: CASGSGATNEKLFF.